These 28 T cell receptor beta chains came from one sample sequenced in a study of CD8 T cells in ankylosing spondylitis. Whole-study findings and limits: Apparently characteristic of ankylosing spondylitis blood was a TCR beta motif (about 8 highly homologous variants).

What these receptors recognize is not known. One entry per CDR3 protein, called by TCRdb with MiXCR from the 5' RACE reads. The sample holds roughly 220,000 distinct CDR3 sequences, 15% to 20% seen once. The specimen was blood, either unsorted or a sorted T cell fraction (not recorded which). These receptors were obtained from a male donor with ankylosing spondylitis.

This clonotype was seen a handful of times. The CDR3 is CASSLGVRTGDEKLFF. The CDR3 DNA sequence: TGTGCCAGCAGCTTAGGCGTTAGGACAGGGGATGAAAAACTGTTTTTT. The chain carries TRBV11-2 and TRBJ1-4; 9 nucleotides line up with TRBD1. J gave up 6 bases and V 1 base, and 6 bases lay outside the gene matches. There are 16 residues in the CDR3. CDR1 SGHAT and CDR2 FQNNGV come from the germline V gene.

CDR3 loop: CASSHGGSEQYF. The CDR3 nucleotides read TGCGCCAGCAGCCATGGCGGGAGCGAGCAGTACTTC. The rearrangement uses TRBV4-1 and TRBJ2-7; 7 bases are a match to TRBD2. The CDR3 runs to 12 residues. Germline lookup yields CDR1 MGHRA and CDR2 YSYEKL. The trim removed 3 bases at V and 6 bases at J, leaving 2 bases unmatched.

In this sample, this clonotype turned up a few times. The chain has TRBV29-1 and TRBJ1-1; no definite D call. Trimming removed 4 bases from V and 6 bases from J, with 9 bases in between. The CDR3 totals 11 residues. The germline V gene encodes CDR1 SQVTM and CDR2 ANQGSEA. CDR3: CSVGGEAEAFF. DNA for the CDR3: TGCAGCGTTGGCGGCGAGGCTGAAGCTTTCTTT.

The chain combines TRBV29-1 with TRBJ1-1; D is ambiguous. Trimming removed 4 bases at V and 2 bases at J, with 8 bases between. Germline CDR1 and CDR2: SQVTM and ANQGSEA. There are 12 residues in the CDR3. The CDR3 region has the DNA TGCAGCGTTGTCGATGGAAACACTGAAGCTTTCTTT. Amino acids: CSVVDGNTEAFF.

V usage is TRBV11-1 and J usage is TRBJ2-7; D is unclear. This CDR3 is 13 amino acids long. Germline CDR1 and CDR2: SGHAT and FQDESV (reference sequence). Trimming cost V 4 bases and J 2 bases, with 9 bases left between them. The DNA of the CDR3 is TGTGCCAGCAGCTACACAGCAACCTACGAGCAGTACTTC. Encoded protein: CASSYTATYEQYF.

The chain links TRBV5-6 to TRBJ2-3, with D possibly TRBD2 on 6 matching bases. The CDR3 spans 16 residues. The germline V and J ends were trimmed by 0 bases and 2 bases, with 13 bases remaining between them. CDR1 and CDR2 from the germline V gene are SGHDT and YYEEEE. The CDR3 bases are TGTGCCAGCAGCTTGGGATGGGCTAGCGTCACAGATACGCAGTATTTT. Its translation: CASSLGWASVTDTQYF.

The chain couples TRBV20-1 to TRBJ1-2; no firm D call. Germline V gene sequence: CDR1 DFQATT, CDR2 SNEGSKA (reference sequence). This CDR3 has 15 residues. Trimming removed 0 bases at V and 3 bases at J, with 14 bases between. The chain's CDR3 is CSARDLAELDYGYTF. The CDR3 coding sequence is TGCAGTGCTAGAGATCTGGCGGAACTAGACTATGGCTACACCTTC.

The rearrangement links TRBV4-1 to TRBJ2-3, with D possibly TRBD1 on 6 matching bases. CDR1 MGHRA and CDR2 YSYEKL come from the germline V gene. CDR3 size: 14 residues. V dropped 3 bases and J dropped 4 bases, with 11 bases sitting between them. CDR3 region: CASSHEQGSDTQYF. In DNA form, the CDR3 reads TGCGCCAGCAGCCACGAGCAGGGGTCAGATACGCAGTATTTT.

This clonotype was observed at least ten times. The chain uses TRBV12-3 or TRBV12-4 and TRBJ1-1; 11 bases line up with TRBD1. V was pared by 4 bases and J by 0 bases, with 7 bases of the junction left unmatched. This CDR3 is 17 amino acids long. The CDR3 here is CASSSGQGGTMNTEAFF. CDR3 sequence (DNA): TGTGCCAGCAGTTCGGGACAGGGGGGAACCATGAACACTGAAGCTTTCTTT.

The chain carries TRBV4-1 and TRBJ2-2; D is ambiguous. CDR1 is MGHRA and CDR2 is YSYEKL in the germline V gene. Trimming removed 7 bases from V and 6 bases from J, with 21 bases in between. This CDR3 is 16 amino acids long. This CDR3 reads CASTRNPFEEPGELFF. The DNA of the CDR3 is TGCGCCAGCACCCGCAACCCCTTTGAGGAGCCCGGGGAGCTGTTTTTT.

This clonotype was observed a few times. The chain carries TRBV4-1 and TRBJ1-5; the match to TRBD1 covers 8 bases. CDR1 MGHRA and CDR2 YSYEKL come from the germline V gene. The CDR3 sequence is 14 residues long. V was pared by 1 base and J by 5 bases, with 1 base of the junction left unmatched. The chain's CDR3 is CASSQGQGYQPQHF. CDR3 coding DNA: TGCGCCAGCAGCCAAGGACAGGGGTATCAGCCCCAGCATTTT.

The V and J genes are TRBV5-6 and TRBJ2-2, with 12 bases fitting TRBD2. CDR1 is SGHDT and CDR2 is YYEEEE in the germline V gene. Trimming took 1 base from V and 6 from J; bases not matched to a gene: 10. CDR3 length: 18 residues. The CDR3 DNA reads TGTGCCAGCAGCTTGAGTCCAGCACGGACTAGCGGGGCCGGGGAGCTGTTTTTT. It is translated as CASSLSPARTSGAGELFF.

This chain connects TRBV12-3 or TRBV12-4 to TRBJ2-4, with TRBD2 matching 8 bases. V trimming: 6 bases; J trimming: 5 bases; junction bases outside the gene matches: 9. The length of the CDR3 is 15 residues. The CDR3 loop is CASSPRGGAENIQYF. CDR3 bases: TGTGCCAGCAGCCCTCGGGGGGGGGCGGAAAACATTCAGTACTTC.

Written as DNA, the CDR3 is TGTGCCAGCAGCAAAGACAGGGGGTCGATGAACACTGAAGCTTTCTTT. This gives the protein CASSKDRGSMNTEAFF. The chain uses TRBV6-4 and TRBJ1-1; 9 nucleotides agree with TRBD1. This CDR3 is 16 amino acids long. Trimming cost V 6 bases and J 0 bases; bases outside gene matches: 8. The germline gives CDR1 MRHNA, CDR2 SNTAGT.

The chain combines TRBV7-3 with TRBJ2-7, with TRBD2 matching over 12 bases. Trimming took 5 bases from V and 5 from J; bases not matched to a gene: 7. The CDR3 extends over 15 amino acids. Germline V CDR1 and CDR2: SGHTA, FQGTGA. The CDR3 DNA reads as TGTGCCAGCAGCCCGCTAGCGGGAGGGCCCAACGAGCAGTACTTC. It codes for CASSPLAGGPNEQYF.

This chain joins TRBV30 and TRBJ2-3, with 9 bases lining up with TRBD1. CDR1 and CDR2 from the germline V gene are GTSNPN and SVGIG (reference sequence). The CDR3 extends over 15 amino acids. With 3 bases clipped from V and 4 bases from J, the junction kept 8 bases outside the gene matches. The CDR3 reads CAWREGQGVPDTQYF. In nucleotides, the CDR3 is TGTGCCTGGAGAGAGGGACAGGGAGTACCAGATACGCAGTATTTT.

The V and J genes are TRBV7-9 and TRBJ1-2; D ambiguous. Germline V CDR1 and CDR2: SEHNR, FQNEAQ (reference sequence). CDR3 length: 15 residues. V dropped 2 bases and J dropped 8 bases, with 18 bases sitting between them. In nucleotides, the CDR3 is TGTGCCAGCAGCTTACCCGACCCAGCCTCGGGCGGCTACACCTTC. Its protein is CASSLPDPASGGYTF. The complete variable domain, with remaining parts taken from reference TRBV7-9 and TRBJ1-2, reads DTGVSQNPRHKITKRGQNVTFRCDPISEHNRLYWYRQTLGQGPEFLTYFQNEAQLEKSRLLSDRFSAERPKGSFSTLEIQRTEQGDSAMYLCASSLPDPASGGYTFGSGTRLTVV.

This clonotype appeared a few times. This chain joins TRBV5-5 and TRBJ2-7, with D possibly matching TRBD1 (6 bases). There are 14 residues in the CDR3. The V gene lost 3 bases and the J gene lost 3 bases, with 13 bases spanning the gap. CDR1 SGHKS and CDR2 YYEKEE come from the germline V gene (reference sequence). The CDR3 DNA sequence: TGTGCCAGCAGCTGGGGGCCGGACCACTACGAGCAGTACTTC. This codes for CASSWGPDHYEQYF.

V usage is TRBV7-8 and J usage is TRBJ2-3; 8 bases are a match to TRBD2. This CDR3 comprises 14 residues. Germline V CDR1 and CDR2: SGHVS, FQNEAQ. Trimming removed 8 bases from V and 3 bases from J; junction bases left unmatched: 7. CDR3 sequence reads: CASARAGGTDTQYF. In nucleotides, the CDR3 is TGTGCCAGCGCGAGGGCGGGAGGAACAGATACGCAGTATTTT. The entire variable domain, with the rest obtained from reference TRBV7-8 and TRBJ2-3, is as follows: GAGVSQSPRYKVAKRGQDVALRCDPISGHVSLFWYQQALGQGPEFLTYFQNEAQLDKSGLPSDRFFAERPEGSVSTLKIQRTQQEDSAVYLCASARAGGTDTQYFGPGTRLTVL.

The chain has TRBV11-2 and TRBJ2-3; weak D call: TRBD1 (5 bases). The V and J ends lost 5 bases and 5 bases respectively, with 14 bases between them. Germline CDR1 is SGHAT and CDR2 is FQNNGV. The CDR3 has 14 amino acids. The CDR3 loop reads CASSPTNQGDTQYF. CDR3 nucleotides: TGTGCCAGCAGCCCGACGAACCAGGGAGATACGCAGTATTTT.

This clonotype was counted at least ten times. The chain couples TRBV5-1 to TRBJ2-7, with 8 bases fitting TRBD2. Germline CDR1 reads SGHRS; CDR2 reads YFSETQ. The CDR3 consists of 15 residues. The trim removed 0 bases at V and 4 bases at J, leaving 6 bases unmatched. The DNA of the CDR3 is TGCGCCAGCAGCTTGGCCGGGAGGGAACGTTACGAGCAGTACTTC. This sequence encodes CASSLAGRERYEQYF.

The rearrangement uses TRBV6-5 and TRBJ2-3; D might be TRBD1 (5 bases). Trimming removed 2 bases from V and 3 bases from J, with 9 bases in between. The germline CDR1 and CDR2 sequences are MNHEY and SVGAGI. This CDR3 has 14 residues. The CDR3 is CASSYGRDTDTQYF. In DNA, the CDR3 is TGTGCCAGCAGTTACGGCAGGGATACAGATACGCAGTATTTT.

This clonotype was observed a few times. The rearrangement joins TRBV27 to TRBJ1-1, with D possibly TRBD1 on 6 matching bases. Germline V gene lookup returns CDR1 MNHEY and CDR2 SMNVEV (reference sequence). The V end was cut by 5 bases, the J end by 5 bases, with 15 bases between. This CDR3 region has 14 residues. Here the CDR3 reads CASSMPGGGTEAFF. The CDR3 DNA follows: TGTGCCAGCAGTATGCCGGGGGGCGGGACTGAAGCTTTCTTT.

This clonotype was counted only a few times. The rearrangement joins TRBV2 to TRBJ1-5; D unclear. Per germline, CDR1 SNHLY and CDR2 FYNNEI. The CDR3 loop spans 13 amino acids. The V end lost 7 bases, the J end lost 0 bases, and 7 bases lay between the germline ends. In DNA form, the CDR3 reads TGTGCCAGCAAATGGTTTAGCAATCAGCCCCAGCATTTT. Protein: CASKWFSNQPQHF.

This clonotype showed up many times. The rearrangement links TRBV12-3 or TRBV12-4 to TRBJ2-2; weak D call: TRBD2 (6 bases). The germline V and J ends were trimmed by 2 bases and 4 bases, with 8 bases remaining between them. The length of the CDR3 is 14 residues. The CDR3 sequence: CASSLLASTGELFF. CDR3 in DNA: TGTGCCAGCAGTTTACTAGCGTCCACCGGGGAGCTGTTTTTT.

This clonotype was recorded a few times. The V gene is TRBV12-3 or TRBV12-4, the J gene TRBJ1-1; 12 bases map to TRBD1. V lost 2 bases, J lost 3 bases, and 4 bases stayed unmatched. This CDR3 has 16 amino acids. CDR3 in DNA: TGTGCCAGCAGTTTAACGGGACAGGGGGCTCACACTGAAGCTTTCTTT. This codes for CASSLTGQGAHTEAFF.

CDR3: CASSPGGTGAFF. The CDR3 region has the DNA TGTGCCAGCAGCCCTGGTGGGACAGGGGCTTTCTTT. The chain carries TRBV7-9 and TRBJ1-1; 9 positions match TRBD1. The CDR3 consists of 12 residues. Losses at the gene ends were 5 bases for V and 11 bases for J; bases not matched to a gene: 6. Germline V gene data show CDR1 as SEHNR and CDR2 as FQNEAQ (reference sequence). Full variable domain (rest looked up from reference TRBV7-9 and TRBJ1-1): DTGVSQNPRHKITKRGQNVTFRCDPISEHNRLYWYRQTLGQGPEFLTYFQNEAQLEKSRLLSDRFSAERPKGSFSTLEIQRTEQGDSAMYLCASSPGGTGAFFGQGTRLTVV.

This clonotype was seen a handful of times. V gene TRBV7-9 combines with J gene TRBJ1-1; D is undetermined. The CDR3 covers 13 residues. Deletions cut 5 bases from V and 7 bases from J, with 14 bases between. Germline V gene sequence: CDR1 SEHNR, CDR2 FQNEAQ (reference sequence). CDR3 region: CASSPRDTYEAFF. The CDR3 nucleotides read TGTGCCAGCAGCCCCCGAGACACTTATGAAGCTTTCTTT.